Shown below are 27 T cell receptor beta chains from a single sample sequenced in a study of blood T cell repertoires in COVID-19. The assay was immunoSEQ multiplex PCR, and TCRdb's table has in-frame clones only and misses some. The sample consists of some 400,000 clones, about nine tenths of them appearing once. Sequencing input: PBMCs or T cells enriched from blood (not recorded which). The receptors shown here come from a woman between 40 and 50 years old who had been exposed to COVID-19.

The chain couples TRBV9 to TRBJ2-1; 14 nucleotides line up with TRBD2. The V and J ends lost 0 bases and 7 bases, in that order; junction bases with no gene match: 0. Germline V gives CDR1 SGDLS, CDR2 YYNGEE. The length of the CDR3 is 15 residues. CDR3 sequence (DNA): TGTGCCAGCAGCGTAGGGACTAGCGGGAGGAATGAGCAGTTCTTC. Amino acids: CASSVGTSGRNEQFF. Supplemented by reference TRBV9 and TRBJ2-1, the full variable domain reads DSGVTQTPKHLITATGQRVTLRCSPRSGDLSVYWYQQSLDQGLQFLIQYYNGEERAKGNILERFSAQQFPDLHSELNLSSLELGDSALYFCASSVGTSGRNEQFFGPGTRLTVL.

V and J are TRBV20-1 and TRBJ1-1; 12 nucleotides align to TRBD1. The CDR3 covers 15 residues. V lost 3 bases to trimming and J lost 7 bases; unmatched junction nucleotides: 9. The germline V gene has CDR1 DFQATT and CDR2 SNEGSKA (reference sequence). CDR3 DNA sequence: TGCAGTGCTAGTCGCGGGACAGGGGGCATCCTTGAAGCTTTCTTT. It translates to CSASRGTGGILEAFF.

The genes are TRBV6-4 and TRBJ1-6, with D maybe TRBD1 (6 bases). CDR1 is MRHNA, CDR2 SNTAGT, per germline. The CDR3 loop spans 14 amino acids. Trimming took off 5 bases at V and 9 bases at J, with 14 bases between the two ends. The CDR3 DNA reads as TGTGCCAGCAGTCAAGGGGGGGTTGGTTCACCCCTCCACTTT. This sequence encodes CASSQGGVGSPLHF.

This chain joins TRBV29-1 and TRBJ2-7; 7 bases fit TRBD1. CDR3 size: 11 residues. The J segment lost 7 bases and the V segment lost 6 bases, leaving 6 bases of the junction unmatched. CDR1 and CDR2 (germline): SQVTM, ANQGSEA. The CDR3, as DNA: TGCAGCGTACAGGGGTCGCGGGAGCAGTACTTC. As protein: CSVQGSREQYF.

The V call is TRBV19, the J call TRBJ1-4; D is possibly TRBD1 (5 bases). Germline values: CDR1 LNHDA, CDR2 SQIVND (reference sequence). V was pared by 3 bases and J by 7 bases, with 12 bases between. This CDR3 comprises 14 residues. Here the CDR3 reads CASSIRQIGEKLFF. The DNA for the CDR3 is TGTGCCAGTAGTATTAGACAGATCGGTGAAAAACTGTTTTTT.

This clone was counted once. The rearrangement joins TRBV19 to TRBJ2-7; D is uncertain. This CDR3 contains 13 residues. V lost 2 bases, J lost 6 bases, and 11 bases lay in between. CDR1 and CDR2 from the germline V gene are LNHDA and SQIVND (reference sequence). The CDR3 loop is CASSITPQSEQYF. The CDR3 coding sequence is TGTGCCAGTAGTATAACCCCCCAGTCCGAGCAGTACTTC.

The chain combines TRBV5-4 with TRBJ2-1, with 8 bases that match TRBD1. The CDR3 is 15 amino acids. Germline V gives CDR1 SGHNT, CDR2 YYREEE (reference sequence). Trimming cost V 4 bases and J 3 bases; bases outside gene matches: 6. Here the CDR3 DNA reads TGTGCCAGCAGCCTAAAGACAGGGGTCTACAATGAGCAGTTCTTC. The encoded protein is CASSLKTGVYNEQFF.

The chain carries TRBV19 and TRBJ2-1; possible D gene TRBD1, 7 bases. V was pared by 5 bases and J by 0 bases, with 20 bases between. The CDR3 has 18 amino acids. Germline V gene lookup returns CDR1 LNHDA and CDR2 SQIVND (reference sequence). CDR3 DNA sequence: TGTGCCAGTAGTTCACCGTCCGGGGGACAGAGCTCCTACAATGAGCAGTTCTTC. Protein product: CASSSPSGGQSSYNEQFF.

The V call is TRBV6-4, the J call TRBJ2-2; D ambiguous. Trimming stripped 6 bases from V and 2 bases from J, with 22 bases between. CDR3 length equals 18 residues. The germline CDR1 and CDR2 sequences are MRHNA and SNTAGT. The CDR3 region has the DNA TGTGCCAGCAGCCTTCTCCCGGAGTATAACACTAACACCGGGGAGCTGTTTTTT. Its protein is CASSLLPEYNTNTGELFF.

The chain combines TRBV10-3 with TRBJ2-7; TRBD2 might be the D (5 bases). The V gene lost 3 bases and the J gene lost 5 bases, with 14 bases spanning the gap. The CDR3 has 14 amino acids. Germline loops: CDR1 ENHRY, CDR2 SYGVKD. CDR3 sequence reads: CAISEARGNNEQYF. CDR3 nucleotide sequence: TGTGCCATCAGTGAAGCTCGGGGTAACAACGAGCAGTACTTC.

The rearrangement joins TRBV5-4 to TRBJ1-6; D ambiguous. Germline CDR1 SGHNT, CDR2 YYREEE (reference sequence). V shed 1 base and J shed 8 bases, with 13 bases lying between them. The CDR3 is made up of 15 amino acids. The CDR3 nucleotides are TGTGCCAGCAGCTTGTCTGCGGGTACTGATTCACCCCTCCACTTT. Protein: CASSLSAGTDSPLHF.

This clone came up once. This chain links TRBV11-3 with TRBJ2-1; the D gene is possibly TRBD1 (5 bases). Trimming left V 5 bases short and J 3 bases short, with 14 bases between. CDR3 length equals 15 residues. Germline V gives CDR1 SGHNT, CDR2 YENEEA. In DNA, the CDR3 is TGTGCCAGCAGCGCTCAGGGTGGTGACTACAATGAGCAGTTCTTC. Its protein is CASSAQGGDYNEQFF.

The chain combines TRBV24-1 with TRBJ2-3; D possibly corresponds to TRBD2 (5 bases). CDR1 and CDR2 from the germline V gene are KGHDR and SFDVKD. Trimming removed 6 bases from V and 1 base from J, with 7 bases in between. This CDR3 region has 13 residues. The CDR3 DNA sequence: TGTGCCACCAGTACTAGTGGCACAGATACGCAGTATTTT. Its protein product is CATSTSGTDTQYF.

The gene calls are TRBV27 and TRBJ2-1; D call uncertain. CDR1 and CDR2 (germline): MNHEY, SMNVEV (reference sequence). V was cut by 0 bases and J by 0 bases, with 6 bases left in between. The CDR3 sequence is 15 residues long. CDR3 loop: CASSLSPFSYNEQFF. The CDR3 coding sequence is TGTGCCAGCAGTTTATCTCCCTTCTCCTACAATGAGCAGTTCTTC.

This sequence joins TRBV6-5 and TRBJ2-7; 10 positions agree with TRBD2. The CDR3 totals 14 residues. V was clipped by 8 bases and J by 4 bases; unmatched bases: 8. Germline V CDR1 and CDR2: MNHEY, SVGAGI. In nucleotides, the CDR3 is TGTGCCAGCCGCAGAGCGGGGGGGCGGTACGAGCAGTACTTC. This encodes CASRRAGGRYEQYF.

The V call is TRBV5-4, the J call TRBJ2-2, with 11 bases matching TRBD2. Germline CDR1 reads SGHNT; CDR2 reads YYREEE (reference sequence). Unmatched junction bases numbered 5, after V lost 4 bases and J lost 6 bases. The CDR3 spans 15 residues. This chain's CDR3 is CASSRTSGFAGELFF. The CDR3 DNA is TGTGCCAGCAGCCGGACTAGCGGGTTTGCCGGGGAGCTGTTTTTT.

The chain joins TRBV5-1 to TRBJ1-2, with TRBD1 as a possible D gene (6 bases). Germline V gene data show CDR1 as SGHRS and CDR2 as YFSETQ. V lost 0 bases to trimming and J lost 4 bases, with 16 bases between them. The CDR3 has 16 residues. The CDR3: CASSLDTGGAGYGYTF. The CDR3 nucleotides are TGCGCCAGCAGCTTGGATACTGGGGGGGCAGGCTATGGCTACACCTTC.

As concerns this clone: The sample holds other DNA sequences that translate to the same CDR3. The chain is built from TRBV5-4 and TRBJ1-6; possibly TRBD1 for D (5 bases). Trimming removed 0 bases at V and 4 bases at J, with 8 bases between. The V gene's germline CDR1 is SGHNT and CDR2 YYREEE (reference sequence). The CDR3 is 15 amino acids. CDR3 coding DNA: TGTGCCAGCAGCTTGGGTCAGGGTTATAATTCACCCCTCCACTTT. Encoded protein: CASSLGQGYNSPLHF.

This chain links TRBV7-8 with TRBJ1-3; weak D call: TRBD1 (5 bases). Germline CDR1 is SGHVS and CDR2 is FQNEAQ. The CDR3 is 15 amino acids. The ends were cut back, 5 bases at V and 9 bases at J, with 20 bases in the middle. The CDR3 here is CASSRGAYTEGTIYF. The CDR3 DNA follows: TGTGCCAGCAGCCGAGGGGCCTATACAGAAGGCACCATATATTTT.

The chain combines TRBV5-1 with TRBJ1-1; 7 nucleotides match TRBD1. The junction had 3 bases not matched to a gene; V was cut back by 4 bases and J by 0 bases. Germline V gene lookup returns CDR1 SGHRS and CDR2 YFSETQ. The CDR3 contains 14 residues. CDR3 in amino acids: CASSPDRMNTEAFF. The CDR3 nucleotides are TGCGCCAGCAGCCCGGACAGGATGAACACTGAAGCTTTCTTT.

The CDR3 DNA reads TGTGCCAGCAGCTCACAACAGGGGTATGCGAATGGCTACACCTTC. Translating gives CASSSQQGYANGYTF. This rearrangement joins TRBV7-6 to TRBJ1-2, with 7 bases that match TRBD1. The length of the CDR3 is 15 residues. Germline CDR1 reads SGHVS; CDR2 reads FNYEAQ. The V segment lost 4 bases and the J segment 6 bases; nucleotides outside the gene matches: 11.

The V gene is TRBV2, the J gene TRBJ2-7; 7 bases agree with TRBD1. J lost 6 bases, V lost 6 bases, and 11 bases had no gene match. The germline V gene has CDR1 SNHLY and CDR2 FYNNEI. This CDR3 region has 14 residues. The CDR3 bases are TGTGCCAGCAGGCCCACAGGGGCTCGCTTCGAGCAGTACTTC. Its protein is CASRPTGARFEQYF.

V is TRBV7-2 and J is TRBJ2-1; D may be TRBD2 (6 bases). Germline V gives CDR1 SGHTA, CDR2 FQGNSA. CDR3 length equals 13 residues. V was cut by 2 bases and J by 8 bases, with 10 bases left in between. The CDR3 sequence is CASSLWGDYEQFF. The CDR3 DNA is TGTGCCAGCAGCTTATGGGGGGACTATGAGCAGTTCTTC.

The chain recombines TRBV29-1 with TRBJ1-1, with D perhaps matching TRBD1 (6 bases). V was clipped by 7 bases and J by 2 bases, with 17 bases between them. Germline values: CDR1 SQVTM, CDR2 ANQGSEA. The CDR3 consists of 14 residues. The CDR3 reads CSASYGGANTEAFF. CDR3 coding DNA: TGCAGCGCCTCATATGGGGGGGCCAACACTGAAGCTTTCTTT.

This clone was counted once. The rearrangement uses TRBV6-6 and TRBJ1-6; D possibly corresponds to TRBD1 (5 bases). Trimming removed 7 bases at V and 8 bases at J, with 18 bases between. Germline lookup yields CDR1 MNHNY and CDR2 SVGAGI (reference sequence). The CDR3 has 15 residues. CDR3 DNA: TGTGCCAGCACCCGGTCCCGACCGGGGGATTCACCCCTCCACTTT. Translation gives CASTRSRPGDSPLHF.

This sequence joins TRBV18 and TRBJ2-1, with TRBD1 matching over 7 bases. Trimming cost V 5 bases and J 3 bases; bases outside gene matches: 7. CDR1 KGHSH and CDR2 LQKENI come from the germline V gene. The CDR3 spans 15 residues. This chain's CDR3 is CASSMRAGGYNEQFF. The CDR3 region has the DNA TGTGCCAGCTCAATGCGGGCAGGGGGCTACAATGAGCAGTTCTTC.

V is TRBV12-5 and J is TRBJ2-6; TRBD1 aligns across 12 bases. The ends lost 3 bases at V and 4 bases at J; junction bases unmatched: 10. This CDR3 has 19 amino acids. The germline V gene has CDR1 LGHNT and CDR2 FRNRAP. CDR3 sequence (DNA): TGTGCTAGTGGTTTCGTCCTTTGGGACAGGGGGCAGGGGGCCAACGTCCTGACTTTC. Translation gives CASGFVLWDRGQGANVLTF.